The text below deals with one T cell receptor beta chain. This clonotype showed up just a few times. The antigen it binds to is not known. Mismatch with germline at one junction end may stem from a read error. Sequencer: Illumina HiSeq 2500. First-strand cDNA was synthesized using Superscript III and a set of TRAV- and TRBV-specific primers, so that both TCRalpha and TCRbeta chains were covered. TCRs were amplified for 20 to 25 PCR cycles with Phusion, using a constant-region primer paired with the adapter attached to the V primers. The MessageAmp II aRNA Amplification Kit was used to amplify the isolated mRNA, with in vitro transcription run for 16 hours at 37 degrees C. The Dynabeads mRNA DIRECT Purification Kit was used to isolate mRNA for TCR sequencing. Indexed Illumina adapters were added in a second Phusion PCR of around 25 cycles, after which AMPure XP beads were used to purify the products. The paper's processing steps were these. Custom Perl scripts pooled TCR sequences encoding the same protein, removed out-of-frame sequences and computed each clonotype's abundance. The analysis excluded TCR sequences that were supported by just one read. Shannon entropy, Gini index, clonality, richness, and the frequency of TCRs shared between repertoires were included as repertoire metrics. TCRdb reworked the public reads: Q25 trimming with fastp, MiXCR clone assembly, productive beta chains retained. Entries are consolidated by CDR3 protein sequence, retaining the most common genes and DNA. TCRdb assigned the V and J calls; the authors' analysis was not used. The sample records 45,000 to 75,000 distinct CDR3 sequences, 20% to 25% of which are singletons. In total, the top ten clones hold around 5% of the sample.

The data are from a study of low-dose radiotherapy and immunotherapy resistance in tumors (dated by TCRdb to 2022 to 2024). For the study in its entirety: In Cohort 1, 0.5 Gy per fraction was delivered every 2 weeks, and a total PTV dose of 6.5 Gy was prescribed. Every two weeks, patients got intravenous cyclophosphamide at 200 mg/m2, given one day ahead of each radiation and immunotherapy administration. Starting on cycle 1 day 1, patients took 300 mg of aspirin by mouth once a day for four cycles. Patients in Cohort 2 were given 1 Gy per fraction every two weeks, for a total of 13 Gy across 26 weeks. Randomization of trial participants into treatment groups was not performed. The translational analysis covered eight patients: three from the first dose cohort and the first five from the second dose cohort. Nivolumab was administered intravenously as a 240 mg flat dose every two weeks, and ipilimumab was administered intravenously at 1 mg/kg every six weeks.

The CDR3 holds 15 amino acids from the cysteine to the phenylalanine. Just CDR3 DNA is preserved here, 45 bases in frame from base 1. CDR1 and CDR2 are drawn from the germline V gene: SGHRS, YFSETQ. The time point label on this specimen signifies: before trial treatment. Donors were enrolled in RACIN, a single-arm phase I dose-escalation trial combining nivolumab, ipilimumab, aspirin, low-dose cyclophosphamide and low-dose radiotherapy. Patients with advanced, TIL-negative solid tumors were considered eligible. The source was PBMCs, collected before treatment. The sequence is built from TRBV5-1 and TRBJ1-1; matching of 6 bases hints at TRBD1 as the D gene. The receptor was derived from a male donor with prostate cancer. The nucleotides read TGCGCCAGCAGCTTGGGGGCAGGGGTTGGAACTGAGGCTTTCTTT. The resulting protein is CASSLGAGVGTEAFF. Reference TRBV5-1 and TRBJ1-1 genes cover what lies past the CDR3, so the full variable domain is KAGVTQTPRYLIKTRGQQVTLSCSPISGHRSVSWYQQTPGQGLQFLFEYFSETQRNKGNFPGRFSGRQFSNSRSEMNVSTLELGDSALYLCASSLGAGVGTEAFFGQGTRLTVV.